These 26 T cell receptor beta chains came from one sample sequenced in a study of T cell responses to AZD1222 COVID-19 vaccine. Assay: immunoSEQ multiplex PCR; the TCRdb copy retains only in-frame clones and omits some. The table has more than 110,000 clones, roughly 90% seen once; the top ten hold around 3%. Here the sequenced sample was peripheral blood, taken on day 0 of AZD1222 vaccination. These receptors came from an adult in good health.

V and J are TRBV6-4 and TRBJ1-2, with 9 bases that match TRBD1. The CDR3 is made up of 14 amino acids. Germline lookup yields CDR1 MRHNA and CDR2 SNTAGT. J gave up 5 bases and V 6 bases, and 7 bases lay outside the gene matches. This chain's CDR3 is CASSITGTGYGYTF. For the CDR3, the DNA is TGTGCCAGCAGCATTACCGGGACAGGGTATGGCTACACCTTC.

This chain connects TRBV12-3 or TRBV12-4 to TRBJ2-5, with D hard to call. The CDR3 runs to 12 residues. V was cut by 3 bases and J by 3 bases, with 5 bases left in between. For the CDR3, the DNA is TGTGCCAGCAGTTTTACCGAAGAGACCCAGTACTTC. It specifies CASSFTEETQYF.

The rearrangement uses TRBV27 and TRBJ1-6; no reliable D call. CDR1 and CDR2 (germline): MNHEY, SMNVEV (reference sequence). The CDR3 is 16 amino acids. The V gene lost 2 bases and the J gene lost 10 bases, with 18 bases spanning the gap. The CDR3 protein is CASSLMYRELGSPLHF. Written as DNA, the CDR3 is TGTGCCAGCAGTTTAATGTATCGGGAGTTAGGGTCACCCCTCCACTTT.

The rearrangement uses TRBV4-1 and TRBJ1-5; 8 positions match TRBD1. With 4 bases clipped from V and 7 bases from J, the junction kept 12 bases outside the gene matches. This CDR3 is 16 amino acids long. The germline gives CDR1 MGHRA, CDR2 YSYEKL. The CDR3 coding sequence is TGCGCCAGCAGCCGGACAGCTATCAGGGGGCCCCAGCCCCAGCATTTT. This codes for CASSRTAIRGPQPQHF.

The chain recombines TRBV24-1 with TRBJ2-1, with D perhaps matching TRBD1 or TRBD2 (5 bases each). The CDR3 covers 15 residues. Germline V gene data show CDR1 as KGHDR and CDR2 as SFDVKD. V dropped 4 bases and J dropped 8 bases, with 17 bases sitting between them. In DNA form, the CDR3 reads TGTGCCACCAGTGACCCCGGGACGAACAGCGATGAGCAGTTCTTC. Translated: CATSDPGTNSDEQFF.

Points on this clone: Germline and junction disagree at one end, which may indicate a read error. The J gene is TRBJ2-7, the V gene TRBV13; D might be TRBD1 or TRBD2, each matching 7 bases. The CDR3 spans 14 residues. Looked up from germline, CDR1 is PRHDT and CDR2 is FYEKMQ (reference sequence). CDR3 sequence reads: CASRWEGASSEQYF. The CDR3 DNA reads TGTGCCAGCAGATGGGAGGGGGCTTCCTCCGAGCAGTACTTC.

J is TRBJ2-1 and V is TRBV12-5; 7 nucleotides agree with TRBD1. CDR1 and CDR2 from the germline V gene are LGHNT and FRNRAP. The CDR3 is 14 amino acids. Trimming took 4 bases from V and 5 from J; bases not matched to a gene: 5. The CDR3 spells CASGSPGTDNEQFF. CDR3 in DNA: TGTGCTAGTGGTTCCCCCGGGACAGACAATGAGCAGTTCTTC.

DNA of the CDR3: TGTGCCAGCAGCCCCCGAGAGCGGTCCTACAATGAGCAGTTCTTC. Translation gives CASSPRERSYNEQFF. The V call is TRBV7-2, the J call TRBJ2-1; TRBD2 might be the D (5 bases). This CDR3 comprises 15 residues. Trimming stripped 5 bases from V and 1 base from J, with 12 bases between. The V gene's germline CDR1 is SGHTA and CDR2 FQGNSA. Complete variable domain (other parts from reference TRBV7-2 and TRBJ2-1): GAGVSQSPSNKVTEKGKDVELRCDPISGHTALYWYRQSLGQGLEFLIYFQGNSAPDKSGLPSDRFSAERTGGSVSTLTIQRTQQEDSAVYLCASSPRERSYNEQFFGPGTRLTVL.

The genes are TRBV7-8 and TRBJ2-2, with 8 nucleotides matching TRBD2. The length of the CDR3 is 15 residues. The germline gives CDR1 SGHVS, CDR2 FQNEAQ. V trimming: 5 bases; J trimming: 4 bases; junction bases outside the gene matches: 6. The CDR3 protein is CASSTIAGSTGELFF. The CDR3 region has the DNA TGTGCCAGCAGCACAATAGCGGGAAGCACCGGGGAGCTGTTTTTT.

V and J are TRBV5-4 and TRBJ2-1, with 11 bases that match TRBD2. There are 17 residues in the CDR3. With 4 bases clipped from V and 0 bases from J, the junction kept 6 bases outside the gene matches. Per germline, CDR1 SGHNT and CDR2 YYREEE (reference sequence). CDR3 coding DNA: TGTGCCAGCAGCGGGACTAGCGGTTCGAGCTCCTACAATGAGCAGTTCTTC. It encodes CASSGTSGSSSYNEQFF. The variable domain in full, completed from reference TRBV5-4 and TRBJ2-1, reads ETGVTQSPTHLIKTRGQQVTLRCSSQSGHNTVSWYQQALGQGPQFIFQYYREEENGRGNFPPRFSGLQFPNYSSELNVNALELDDSALYLCASSGTSGSSSYNEQFFGPGTRLTVL.

This chain joins TRBV18 and TRBJ1-4; the D gene is possibly TRBD1 (5 bases). V was pared by 5 bases and J by 0 bases, with 7 bases between. CDR1 is KGHSH and CDR2 is LQKENI in the germline V gene. This CDR3 has 14 amino acids. The CDR3 region is CASSSRATNEKLFF. Written as DNA, the CDR3 is TGTGCCAGCTCATCCAGGGCAACTAATGAAAAACTGTTTTTT.

The count of this clone is one. This chain joins TRBV7-9 and TRBJ1-2; D possibly corresponds to TRBD1 (5 bases). Germline V gives CDR1 SEHNR, CDR2 FQNEAQ (reference sequence). V was trimmed by 2 bases and J by 0 bases, leaving 10 bases between them. This CDR3 contains 15 residues. The CDR3 loop is CASSLLEGPNYGYTF. Written as DNA, the CDR3 is TGTGCCAGCAGCTTATTGGAGGGACCTAACTATGGCTACACCTTC.

CDR3 DNA: TGTGCCAGCAGCTTCCGCTACGAGCAGTACTTC. It is translated as CASSFRYEQYF. The chain has TRBV3-1 (or the pseudogene TRBV3-2) and TRBJ2-7; D not certain. The germline CDR1 and CDR2 sequences are LGHDT and YNNKEL (reference sequence). The CDR3 has 11 amino acids. The V gene lost 5 bases and the J gene lost 3 bases, with 5 bases spanning the gap.

This chain links TRBV9 with TRBJ1-6, with D possibly TRBD1 on 5 matching bases. In germline, CDR1 is SGDLS, CDR2 YYNGEE. This CDR3 has 14 residues. Trimming pared 4 bases from V and 5 bases from J, leaving 10 bases between. CDR3 protein: CASSRGSDNSPLHF. Written as DNA, the CDR3 is TGTGCCAGCAGCCGGGGGTCGGATAATTCACCCCTCCACTTT.

The gene calls are TRBV30 and TRBJ2-7; D possibly matches TRBD1 or TRBD2 (5 bases each). The CDR3 totals 13 residues. Trimming took off 4 bases at V and 4 bases at J, with 14 bases between the two ends. Germline V gene data show CDR1 as GTSNPN and CDR2 as SVGIG (reference sequence). CDR3 residues: CAWTPGTTYEQYF. The CDR3, as DNA: TGTGCCTGGACCCCCGGGACGACGTACGAGCAGTACTTC.

This clone was counted once. J is TRBJ2-1 and V is TRBV6-1; 12 nucleotides line up with TRBD1. There are 16 residues in the CDR3. CDR1 is MNHNS, CDR2 SASEGT, per germline. The V segment lost 3 bases and the J segment 6 bases; nucleotides outside the gene matches: 6. This CDR3 reads CASSDPPGQGANEQFF. As DNA, the CDR3 is TGTGCCAGCAGTGACCCACCGGGACAGGGGGCCAATGAGCAGTTCTTC.

The rearrangement uses TRBV28 and TRBJ1-3; D remains unclear. The V and J ends lost 7 bases and 2 bases respectively, with 21 bases between them. The CDR3 runs to 17 residues. CDR1 and CDR2 (germline): MDHEN, SYDVKM. CDR3 in amino acids: CASTAPGTVKTGNTIYF. The CDR3 nucleotides read TGTGCCAGCACCGCCCCAGGCACAGTCAAGACTGGAAACACCATATATTTT. The full variable domain, completed using reference TRBV28 and TRBJ1-3, is DVKVTQSSRYLVKRTGEKVFLECVQDMDHENMFWYRQDPGLGLRLIYFSYDVKMKEKGDIPEGYSVSREKKERFSLILESASTNQTSMYLCASTAPGTVKTGNTIYFGEGSWLTVV.

V is TRBV30 and J is TRBJ1-4; 9 positions agree with TRBD1. The CDR3 runs to 13 residues. From germline, CDR1 is GTSNPN and CDR2 SVGIG (reference sequence). V was clipped by 4 bases and J by 5 bases; unmatched bases: 2. CDR3 loop: CAWMTGGNEKLFF. For the CDR3, the DNA is TGTGCCTGGATGACAGGGGGGAATGAAAAACTGTTTTTT.

Only a few counts were recorded for this clone. The V and J genes are TRBV9 and TRBJ2-2; the D is unclear. CDR1 and CDR2 (germline): SGDLS, YYNGEE. The CDR3 has 12 residues. V was clipped by 2 bases and J by 7 bases, with 6 bases between them. CDR3 loop: CASSVEDGELFF. The CDR3 DNA is TGTGCCAGCAGCGTGGAAGACGGGGAGCTGTTTTTT.

The chain has TRBV7-9 and TRBJ1-1; D is unclear. The germline CDR1 and CDR2 sequences are SEHNR and FQNEAQ (reference sequence). V was cut by 5 bases and J by 2 bases, with 9 bases left in between. This CDR3 comprises 13 residues. The CDR3 loop is CASSQSGNTEAFF. The CDR3 DNA reads TGTGCCAGCAGCCAGTCCGGAAACACTGAAGCTTTCTTT.

The V call is TRBV5-6, the J call TRBJ1-2, with D possibly matching TRBD1 (5 bases). CDR1 and CDR2 from the germline V gene are SGHDT and YYEEEE. Trimming left V 4 bases short and J 4 bases short, with 17 bases between. This CDR3 is 15 amino acids long. The CDR3 region has the DNA TGTGCCAGCAGCCCCCCGGGGGTAGAGACCTATGGCTACACCTTC. This translates into CASSPPGVETYGYTF. Full variable domain (missing parts from reference TRBV5-6 and TRBJ1-2): DAGVTQSPTHLIKTRGQQVTLRCSPKSGHDTVSWYQQALGQGPQFIFQYYEEEERQRGNFPDRFSGHQFPNYSSELNVNALLLGDSALYLCASSPPGVETYGYTFGSGTRLTVV.

V and J are TRBV9 and TRBJ2-1; D ambiguous. Germline CDR1 and CDR2: SGDLS and YYNGEE. V was pared by 5 bases and J by 0 bases, with 12 bases between. CDR3 size: 15 residues. As DNA, the CDR3 is TGTGCCAGCAGTTTTCCTGGTCTCTCCTACAATGAGCAGTTCTTC. Its protein is CASSFPGLSYNEQFF.

The chain joins TRBV4-1 to TRBJ1-5, with D possibly being TRBD1 (5 bases). The CDR3 is 15 residues long. V dropped 1 base and J dropped 2 bases, with 9 bases sitting between them. Per the germline V gene, CDR1 is MGHRA and CDR2 is YSYEKL. In DNA form, the CDR3 reads TGCGCCAGCAGCCAAGGTCTAGGGGGCAATCAGCCCCAGCATTTT. Encoded protein: CASSQGLGGNQPQHF.

V and J are TRBV19 and TRBJ1-5, with TRBD1 identical over 7 bases. J gave up 3 bases and V 5 bases, and 13 bases lay outside the gene matches. The CDR3 sequence is 17 residues long. CDR1 is LNHDA and CDR2 is SQIVND in the germline V gene (reference sequence). This CDR3 is CASSAIQGLGHNQPQHF. CDR3 sequence (DNA): TGTGCCAGTAGTGCAATACAGGGGTTGGGGCACAATCAGCCCCAGCATTTT.

The chain links TRBV30 to TRBJ2-7; no definite D call. With 4 bases removed from V and 7 bases from J, the gap between germline ends came to 14 bases. The CDR3 sequence is 12 residues long. Germline assignment: CDR1 GTSNPN and CDR2 SVGIG (reference sequence). The DNA for the CDR3 is TGTGCCTGGACCCTACGGGTCGGAGAGCAGTACTTC. Protein product: CAWTLRVGEQYF.

The chain combines TRBV18 with TRBJ2-5; 9 nucleotides line up with TRBD1. With 3 bases clipped from V and 5 bases from J, the junction kept 4 bases outside the gene matches. This CDR3 has 14 residues. Germline values: CDR1 KGHSH, CDR2 LQKENI. CDR3 DNA: TGTGCCAGCTCACCCGGGACAGGGTTGGAGACCCAGTACTTC. It specifies CASSPGTGLETQYF.